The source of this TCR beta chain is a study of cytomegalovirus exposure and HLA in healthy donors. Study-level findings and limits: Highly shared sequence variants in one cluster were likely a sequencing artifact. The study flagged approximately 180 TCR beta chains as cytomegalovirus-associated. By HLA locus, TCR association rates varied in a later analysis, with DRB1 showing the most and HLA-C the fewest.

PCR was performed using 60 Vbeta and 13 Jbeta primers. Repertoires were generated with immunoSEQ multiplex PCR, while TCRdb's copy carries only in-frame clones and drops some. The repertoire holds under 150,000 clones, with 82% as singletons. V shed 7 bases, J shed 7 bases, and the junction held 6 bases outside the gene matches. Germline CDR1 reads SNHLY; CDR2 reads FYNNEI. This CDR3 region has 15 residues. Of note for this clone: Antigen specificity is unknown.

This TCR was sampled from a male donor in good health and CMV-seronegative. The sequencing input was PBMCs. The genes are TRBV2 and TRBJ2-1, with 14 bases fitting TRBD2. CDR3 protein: CASIEGLAGVNEQFF. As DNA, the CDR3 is TGTGCCAGCATCGAGGGACTAGCGGGAGTTAATGAGCAGTTCTTC.